The TCR beta chain under discussion was sequenced for a study of OX40 agonist ivuxolimab in advanced cancers. Study-wide points: Dose levels from 0.1 to 3.0 mg/kg saw CD4+ and CD8+ blood T cells expand clonally by week 6.

Notes on this clone: What it binds is unknown.

V shed 6 bases, J shed 6 bases, and the junction held 8 bases outside the gene matches. This CDR3 is 15 amino acids long. Germline-derived CDR1 and CDR2 are LNHDA and SQIVND (reference sequence). Only in-frame clones appear in the TCRdb table, and some are missing; sequencing was by immunoSEQ multiplex PCR. Of around 69,000 clones listed, approximately 80% are singletons. The origin of this receptor is an adult with an advanced solid tumor such as melanoma, head and neck, liver or kidney cancer. Specimen: CD4+ or CD8+ T cells sorted from blood, collected in a trial of the OX40 agonist ivuxolimab. The rearrangement links TRBV19 to TRBJ1-5; 10 positions match TRBD1. The DNA of the CDR3 is TGTGCCAGTAGGAGGGACAGGGGCAATGGTCAGCCCCAGCATTTT. Translation: CASRRDRGNGQPQHF.